Given below is one TCR beta chain in context. What it binds is not known. This entry is derived from a study of T cell responses to AZD1222 COVID-19 vaccine. Overall study findings and caveats: With dominance at 160-218 and 743-854, vaccine-associated CD4 TCRs spanned spike. Nearly half of spike-specific TCRs reportedly go after variant regions that carry no mutations.

The CDR3 sequence is 15 residues long. Looked up from germline, CDR1 is SGDLS and CDR2 is YYNGEE. Trimming left V 4 bases short and J 2 bases short, with 15 bases between. Sequencing was performed with immunoSEQ multiplex PCR; in TCRdb, only in-frame clones are kept and a portion is missing. The sample has 140,000 to 150,000 clones; about 90% are singletons. Sequenced here: peripheral blood, sampled 28 days after the second AZD1222 dose. The chain is built from TRBV9 and TRBJ1-2, with D possibly being TRBD1 (6 bases). The source is an adult who received the AZD1222 COVID-19 vaccine. CDR3 nucleotide sequence: TGTGCCAGCAGCCTAAGGGGGGGCTTGAACTATGGCTACACCTTC. It translates to CASSLRGGLNYGYTF.